This T cell receptor beta chain was identified during a study of blood T cells in healthy people across ages. As for the study in general: T cells yielded about one barcoded beta molecule per two cells through template switching.

Every sample yielded at least 6.5 million isolated PBMCs. Primers used in a second PCR of roughly 7 to 12 cycles were a sample-barcoded 5' primer and a J-beta primer mix. Using its own MiXCR run on the 5' RACE reads, TCRdb lists one record per CDR3 protein. The sample holds nearly 1 million distinct CDR3 sequences, roughly half seen once. Worth noting for this clonotype: What it binds is not known.

Notes on the study in general: The study found more naive CD4+ cells and higher diversity in long-lived than aged donors. Per million T cells, the diversity of TCR beta decreased roughly linearly as age advanced.

The specimen was blood. The origin of this receptor is a woman aged 55-75 years in good health.

CDR3 DNA sequence: TGTGCCAGTACCGAAGAAGCTTTTCAGCCCCAGCATTTT. The encoded protein is CASTEEAFQPQHF. V is TRBV2 and J is TRBJ1-5; D is unresolved. Germline assignment: CDR1 SNHLY and CDR2 FYNNEI. CDR3 length: 13 residues. The germline V and J ends were trimmed by 9 bases and 6 bases, with 15 bases remaining between them.